The 22 T cell receptor beta chains listed next were all sequenced from one sample in a study of cytomegalovirus exposure and HLA in healthy donors. The PCR made use of 60 Vbeta and 13 Jbeta primers. Measured with immunoSEQ multiplex PCR; TCRdb has only the in-frame clones, and not every one. The data hold 100,000 or so clones, with 75% to 80% observed a single time. Sequencing used PBMCs. These receptors were taken from a woman aged 40 to 50 in good health and CMV-seropositive.

The J gene is TRBJ1-1, the V gene TRBV5-1; possibly TRBD1 for D (6 bases). Germline-derived CDR1 and CDR2 are SGHRS and YFSETQ. Trimming removed 2 bases from V and 2 bases from J, with 13 bases in between. This CDR3 region has 15 residues. The CDR3 coding sequence is TGCGCCAGCAGCTTATTTACAGGGCCCAACACTGAAGCTTTCTTT. This sequence encodes CASSLFTGPNTEAFF.

The chain couples TRBV5-4 to TRBJ2-3; TRBD2 matches at 12 bases. After removal of 3 bases from V and 0 bases from J, the junction contained 5 bases not matched to a gene. The CDR3 spans 17 residues. Germline V gene sequence: CDR1 SGHNT, CDR2 YYREEE (reference sequence). CDR3 sequence reads: CASSSPSGGVSTDTQYF. In DNA, the CDR3 is TGTGCCAGCAGCTCCCCTAGCGGGGGGGTTAGCACAGATACGCAGTATTTT.

The chain employs TRBV5-1 and TRBJ2-2, with TRBD1 matching 9 bases. Germline lookup yields CDR1 SGHRS and CDR2 YFSETQ. CDR3 length: 17 residues. The J segment lost 7 bases and the V segment lost 0 bases, leaving 10 bases of the junction unmatched. The CDR3 DNA sequence: TGCGCCAGCAGCTTGGAGGTCGGGACAGGGATGGGCGGGGAGCTGTTTTTT. Translating it yields CASSLEVGTGMGGELFF.

This rearrangement joins TRBV7-9 to TRBJ2-2; a weak D match, TRBD1 (5 bases). Trimming removed 2 bases at V and 0 bases at J, with 10 bases between. This CDR3 region has 16 residues. Germline V gives CDR1 SEHNR, CDR2 FQNEAQ (reference sequence). The CDR3 nucleotides are TGTGCCAGCAGCTTAATCCAGGGCGCGAACACCGGGGAGCTGTTTTTT. Translating gives CASSLIQGANTGELFF.

The chain uses TRBV6-5 and TRBJ2-7; 8 positions agree with TRBD1. The V segment lost 7 bases and the J segment 5 bases; nucleotides outside the gene matches: 7. The CDR3 spans 13 residues. From germline, CDR1 is MNHEY and CDR2 SVGAGI. CDR3 bases: TGTGCCAGCACCCCCCGGACAGGGCACGAGCAGTACTTC. This translates into CASTPRTGHEQYF.

The chain uses TRBV5-6 and TRBJ1-5, with D possibly matching TRBD1 (5 bases). The V gene lost 3 bases and the J gene lost 7 bases, with 11 bases spanning the gap. CDR1 and CDR2 from the germline V gene are SGHDT and YYEEEE. This CDR3 region has 13 residues. The CDR3 sequence is CASSSRESQPQHF. Here the CDR3 DNA reads TGTGCCAGCAGCTCCAGGGAATCCCAGCCCCAGCATTTT.

The chain is built from TRBV19 and TRBJ2-1, with 10 nucleotides matching TRBD1. The length of the CDR3 is 16 residues. Germline trimming cut 2 bases from V and 2 bases from J; bases unmatched to any gene: 3. The germline CDR1 and CDR2 sequences are LNHDA and SQIVND (reference sequence). The CDR3 region has the DNA TGTGCCAGTAGTATAACCGGGACAGGGGCCTACAATGAGCAGTTCTTC. Its protein product is CASSITGTGAYNEQFF.

The rearrangement links TRBV9 to TRBJ1-1, with 7 bases aligning to TRBD1. The junction had 5 bases not matched to a gene; V was cut back by 5 bases and J by 1 base. The germline gives CDR1 SGDLS, CDR2 YYNGEE. CDR3 size: 14 residues. The CDR3 nucleotides are TGTGCCAGCAGTAGGGGGCAGAGGAACACTGAAGCTTTCTTT. Protein: CASSRGQRNTEAFF.

This chain uses TRBV5-1 with TRBJ1-3, with D perhaps TRBD1 (5 bases). The V gene's germline CDR1 is SGHRS and CDR2 YFSETQ. The CDR3 has 15 residues. V gave up 4 bases and J gave up 0 bases, with 11 bases separating them. CDR3 sequence: CASSPSGGSGNTIYF. The DNA of the CDR3 is TGCGCCAGCAGCCCCTCCGGGGGCTCTGGAAACACCATATATTTT.

The J gene is TRBJ1-2, the V gene TRBV28; 9 bases match TRBD1. This CDR3 is built from 14 residues. Trimming took 1 base from V and 8 from J; bases not matched to a gene: 5. Looked up from germline, CDR1 is MDHEN and CDR2 is SYDVKM. The CDR3 here is CASSLSDRGGGYTF. The CDR3 DNA is TGTGCCAGCAGTTTATCGGACAGGGGAGGCGGCTACACCTTC.

The rearrangement uses TRBV2 and TRBJ1-6, with D perhaps matching TRBD1 (5 bases). CDR1 and CDR2 (germline): SNHLY, FYNNEI. CDR3 length equals 14 residues. V lost 7 bases, J lost 5 bases, and 12 bases lay in between. The CDR3 coding sequence is TGTGCCAGCACCTTTGTGACAGATAATTCACCCCTCCACTTT. Amino acids: CASTFVTDNSPLHF.

In DNA form, the CDR3 reads TGTGCCAGCAGTATAGGGACAGGGGGCGACCATGGCTACACCTTC. Protein product: CASSIGTGGDHGYTF. The chain carries TRBV27 and TRBJ1-2; TRBD1 agrees at 12 bases. Per germline, CDR1 MNHEY and CDR2 SMNVEV (reference sequence). V gave up 5 bases and J gave up 6 bases; unmatched junction bases: 7. The CDR3 has 15 residues.

The chain joins TRBV19 to TRBJ2-7, with TRBD2 matching 7 bases. The V gene end was trimmed by 3 bases and the J gene end by 3 bases; junction bases not matched to a gene: 11. The CDR3 is made up of 16 amino acids. Germline V gene data show CDR1 as LNHDA and CDR2 as SQIVND (reference sequence). The CDR3 reads CASSMGGRGSDYEQYF. The CDR3 DNA is TGTGCCAGTAGTATGGGGGGGAGAGGTTCGGACTACGAGCAGTACTTC.

This clone was observed a single time. V is TRBV2 and J is TRBJ1-5; 8 bases map to TRBD1. CDR1 and CDR2 (germline): SNHLY, FYNNEI. The CDR3 is 16 amino acids. V lost 5 bases to trimming and J lost 0 bases; unmatched junction nucleotides: 6. The CDR3 DNA follows: TGTGCCAGCAGTTTAGACAGGGGCAATAGCAATCAGCCCCAGCATTTT. It yields the protein CASSLDRGNSNQPQHF.

The chain recombines TRBV19 with TRBJ2-1; the D gene is possibly TRBD1 (5 bases). V lost 3 bases and J 5 bases, leaving 11 bases between the germline ends. CDR1 is LNHDA, CDR2 SQIVND, per germline (reference sequence). The CDR3 sequence is 14 residues long. DNA of the CDR3: TGTGCCAGTAGTATTGCAGGGCCGAACAATGAGCAGTTCTTC. The encoded protein is CASSIAGPNNEQFF.

V gene TRBV2 combines with J gene TRBJ1-2, with 8 bases aligning to TRBD1. CDR1 is SNHLY, CDR2 FYNNEI, per germline. The CDR3 contains 14 residues. V dropped 6 bases and J dropped 5; count of bases not matched to a gene: 8. This CDR3 reads CASSDDDRGYGYTF. In nucleotides, the CDR3 is TGTGCCAGCAGCGACGATGACAGGGGATATGGCTACACCTTC.

This clone was seen only once. The rearrangement uses TRBV7-2 and TRBJ1-4; a weak D match, TRBD1 (5 bases). The CDR3 has 13 amino acids. The V gene's germline CDR1 is SGHTA and CDR2 FQGNSA. V shed 5 bases and J shed 7 bases, with 11 bases lying between them. For the CDR3, the DNA is TGTGCCAGCAGCCCCGGGGGACCTGAAAAACTGTTTTTT. Translating it yields CASSPGGPEKLFF.

This clone was detected only once. This chain's CDR3 is CASSDGVSTEAFF. The DNA of the CDR3 is TGTGCCAGCAGTGACGGGGTGAGCACTGAAGCTTTCTTT. V is TRBV2 and J is TRBJ1-1; D gene ambiguous. Looked up from germline, CDR1 is SNHLY and CDR2 is FYNNEI. The CDR3 extends over 13 amino acids. Trimming cost V 3 bases and J 4 bases, with 9 bases left between them.

The chain couples TRBV6-5 to TRBJ2-4; TRBD1 agrees at 8 bases. The length of the CDR3 is 11 residues. With V trimmed by 8 bases and J by 9 bases, 3 bases remained unmatched. Germline V gene data show CDR1 as MNHEY and CDR2 as SVGAGI. This CDR3 reads CASRTGPIQYF. CDR3 bases: TGTGCCAGCCGGACAGGGCCCATTCAGTACTTC.

This clone was seen a handful of times. This sequence joins TRBV28 and TRBJ1-6, with 10 bases that match TRBD1. The CDR3 is made up of 17 amino acids. Losses at the gene ends were 6 bases for V and 4 bases for J; bases not matched to a gene: 9. The germline gives CDR1 MDHEN, CDR2 SYDVKM. The CDR3 is CASRPDRGQVYNSPLHF. CDR3 sequence (DNA): TGTGCCAGCAGGCCTGACAGGGGGCAGGTTTATAATTCACCCCTCCACTTT.

The CDR3 DNA follows: TGTGCCAGCAGTCTTCGGGCGAACACCGGGGAGCTGTTTTTT. It yields the protein CASSLRANTGELFF. The chain carries TRBV6-1 and TRBJ2-2; D not certain. V shed 5 bases and J shed 0 bases, with 7 bases lying between them. The CDR3 is 14 amino acids. Germline V gene sequence: CDR1 MNHNS, CDR2 SASEGT.

This clone was counted only a few times. V and J are TRBV6-6 and TRBJ2-3, with 8 bases aligning to TRBD1. Trimming cost V 6 bases and J 5 bases; bases outside gene matches: 10. The CDR3 length is 15 residues. CDR1 and CDR2 (germline): MNHNY, SVGAGI (reference sequence). CDR3 residues: CASRPGGTGEDTQYF. The CDR3 nucleotides are TGTGCCAGCAGGCCAGGGGGGACAGGAGAAGATACGCAGTATTTT.